The rows below give T cell receptor beta chains drawn from one sample of a study of blood T cell repertoires in COVID-19. Repertoires were generated with immunoSEQ multiplex PCR, while TCRdb's copy carries only in-frame clones and drops some. This table has more than 200,000 clones, more than 85% appearing once. The sample taken for sequencing was PBMCs or T cells enriched from blood (not recorded which). The source of these receptors is a woman in her forties or fifties who had recovered from COVID-19. The CDR3 runs from the conserved cysteine through the conserved F or W. The order of the fields is J gene, V gene, CDR3 protein.

>TRBJ2-2|TRBV28
CASSQRQGGGGELFF
>TRBJ1-1|TRBV3-1/TRBV3-2
CASSHRDSLNTEAFF
>TRBJ2-1|TRBV10-3
CAIKNSGRSNNEQFF
>TRBJ2-2|TRBV6-5
CASTSGRASGELFF
>TRBJ2-5|TRBV4-1
CASSHGTSGRAGETQYF
>TRBJ2-1|TRBV7-8
CASSLTLTGGFYNEQFF
>TRBJ2-1|TRBV6-5
CASARTVSSYNEQFF
>TRBJ2-1|TRBV10-3
CAIGTGQSYNEQFF
>TRBJ2-7|TRBV10-3
CAISASASTGDYEQYF
>TRBJ1-4|TRBV5-5
CASSLQGAVEKLFF
>TRBJ2-7|TRBV18
CASSPIPGGESYEQYF
>TRBJ1-2|TRBV4-2
CASSQEPSTPSTKNYGYTF
>TRBJ1-1|TRBV28
CASSSPQDRLAFF
>TRBJ2-5|TRBV18
CASSLASGQETQYF
>TRBJ1-1|TRBV5-4
CASSRDRNTEAFF
>TRBJ2-1|TRBV11-2
CASSLDGTGWDEQFF
>TRBJ1-1|TRBV18
CASSSGRTSTEAFF
>TRBJ1-2|TRBV30
CAWSRDRPLGYTF
>TRBJ1-3|TRBV14
CASSQGLPGTGNTIYF
>TRBJ2-3|TRBV20-1
CSATSTDTQYF
>TRBJ2-1|TRBV6-4
CASSERDNNEQFF
>TRBJ2-7|TRBV10-3
CAIRSRLAGGLGYEQYF
>TRBJ1-5|TRBV28
CASSPTGIHQPQHF
>TRBJ2-7|TRBV6-5
CASRAGGGSYEQYF
>TRBJ2-3|TRBV12-3/TRBV12-4
CASSWGGTDTQYF
>TRBJ1-5|TRBV6-2/TRBV6-3
CASSPFVWFDRDNQPQHF
>TRBJ1-2|TRBV14
CASSQVGSAGNYGYTF
>TRBJ1-4|TRBV28
CAASRTANNEKLFF
>TRBJ1-4|TRBV5-1
CASSYRATNEKLFF